The rows below give T cell receptor beta chains drawn from one sample of a study of naive and memory T cell subsets. TCRdb redid the calling of the UMI-ligation and nested PCR reads with MiXCR, one entry per CDR3 protein. Among 130,000 to 150,000 distinct CDR3 sequences listed, over 20% were seen once. The sample comprised naive CD4+ T cells from blood. The source is a human donor in good health. Each CDR3 is given with its conserved first and last residue. A D gene is named only where the DNA matches it firmly. Size values are once, few and many counts, or a class for expanded clones, and some rows have none.

v_gene: TRBV2; j_gene: TRBJ1-6; abundance: -; d_gene: -; CDR3nt: TGTGCCAGCATGGGGGGGGACACCAATTCACCCCTCCACTTT; CDR3aa: CASMGGDTNSPLHF
v_gene: TRBV10-3; j_gene: TRBJ2-5; abundance: few; d_gene: TRBD1; CDR3nt: TGTGCCATCAGTGGGACAGGGGGCCAAGAGACCCAGTACTTC; CDR3aa: CAISGTGGQETQYF
v_gene: TRBV18; j_gene: TRBJ1-1; abundance: -; d_gene: TRBD1; CDR3nt: TGTGCCAGCTCACTGACCCTCGACAGGGTTGTTTCCAACACTGAAGCTTTCTTT; CDR3aa: CASSLTLDRVVSNTEAFF
v_gene: TRBV7-9; j_gene: TRBJ2-1; abundance: few; d_gene: -; CDR3nt: TGTGCCAGCAGCCTAGGGGTGGGAGTGGGCAATGAGCAGTTCTTC; CDR3aa: CASSLGVGVGNEQFF
v_gene: TRBV7-2; j_gene: TRBJ1-1; abundance: -; d_gene: -; CDR3nt: TGTGCCAGCAGCTCGAGGTGGGGCGCTGAAGCTTTCTTT; CDR3aa: CASSSRWGAEAFF
v_gene: TRBV29-1; j_gene: TRBJ2-3; abundance: many; d_gene: TRBD1; CDR3nt: TGCAGCGGATCAACGGACAGGAGCACAGATACGCAGTATTTT; CDR3aa: CSGSTDRSTDTQYF
v_gene: TRBV6-5; j_gene: TRBJ2-1; abundance: -; d_gene: TRBD2; CDR3nt: TGTGCCAGCAGTGGTGAAAAACTAGCGGGAGTCGGGGAGCAGTTCTTC; CDR3aa: CASSGEKLAGVGEQFF
v_gene: TRBV5-1; j_gene: TRBJ2-3; abundance: -; d_gene: TRBD2; CDR3nt: TGCGCCAGCTCTAGCGGGAGGGTCCCAGATACGCAGTATTTT; CDR3aa: CASSSGRVPDTQYF
v_gene: TRBV29-1; j_gene: TRBJ2-5; abundance: many; d_gene: TRBD1; CDR3nt: TGCAGCGTTAGCCGGACAGGGGGGTACGAGACCCAGTACTTC; CDR3aa: CSVSRTGGYETQYF
v_gene: TRBV5-6; j_gene: TRBJ1-2; abundance: -; d_gene: -; CDR3nt: TGTGCCAGCAGCTTTGGTCTGGCAGGGGAAGACTATGGCTACACCTTC; CDR3aa: CASSFGLAGEDYGYTF
v_gene: TRBV27; j_gene: TRBJ1-5; abundance: few; d_gene: -; CDR3nt: TGTGCCAGCAGCCCGAGGCCCAGGGATCAGCCCCAGCATTTT; CDR3aa: CASSPRPRDQPQHF
v_gene: TRBV9; j_gene: TRBJ1-6; abundance: -; d_gene: TRBD1; CDR3nt: TGTGCCAGCAGCGGGACAGGGAATTCACCCCTCCACTTT; CDR3aa: CASSGTGNSPLHF
v_gene: TRBV20-1; j_gene: TRBJ1-2; abundance: few; d_gene: TRBD1; CDR3nt: TGCAGTGCCTCGCCAGGGGGGGGCTATGGCTACACCTTC; CDR3aa: CSASPGGGYGYTF
v_gene: TRBV28; j_gene: TRBJ1-5; abundance: -; d_gene: -; CDR3nt: TGTGCCAGCAGTTTTACGGGAAGGGGAAACAGAGGTGATCAGCCCCAGCATTTT; CDR3aa: CASSFTGRGNRGDQPQHF
v_gene: TRBV7-6; j_gene: TRBJ2-1; abundance: many; d_gene: TRBD2; CDR3nt: TGTGCCAGCAGCTCACTAGCGGGAGGCCCAATCAATGAGCAGTTCTTC; CDR3aa: CASSSLAGGPINEQFF
v_gene: TRBV20-1; j_gene: TRBJ2-7; abundance: many; d_gene: -; CDR3nt: TGCAGTGCTACACGAAACGACAGGTTCGAGCAGTACTTC; CDR3aa: CSATRNDRFEQYF
v_gene: TRBV12-3/TRBV12-4; j_gene: TRBJ1-3; abundance: -; d_gene: -; CDR3nt: TGTGCCAGCAGTTCGGGAGGGTCCGGAAACACCATATATTTT; CDR3aa: CASSSGGSGNTIYF
v_gene: TRBV29-1; j_gene: TRBJ2-1; abundance: many; d_gene: TRBD2; CDR3nt: TGCAGCGTTGAGGGGGTTAGGGGCACTAGCGATAGCTCCTACAATGAGCAGTTCTTC; CDR3aa: CSVEGVRGTSDSSYNEQFF
v_gene: TRBV7-2; j_gene: TRBJ2-1; abundance: few; d_gene: -; CDR3nt: TGTGCCAGCAGCCAACGGAGCGGGTCAAATGAGCAGTTCTTC; CDR3aa: CASSQRSGSNEQFF
v_gene: TRBV7-2; j_gene: TRBJ1-5; abundance: few; d_gene: -; CDR3nt: TGTGCCAGCAGCTTAGGGGGGCGGTACAATCAGCCCCAGCATTTT; CDR3aa: CASSLGGRYNQPQHF
v_gene: TRBV6-1; j_gene: TRBJ2-7; abundance: -; d_gene: -; CDR3nt: TGTGCCAGCAACAGCATTTACGAGCAGTACTTC; CDR3aa: CASNSIYEQYF
v_gene: TRBV3-1; j_gene: TRBJ2-7; abundance: few; d_gene: -; CDR3nt: TGTGCCAGCAGCCAACGGTTGACGGCTCCCGAGCAGTACTTC; CDR3aa: CASSQRLTAPEQYF
v_gene: TRBV10-3; j_gene: TRBJ1-1; abundance: -; d_gene: -; CDR3nt: TGTGCCATCAGTGATACGGTTAACACTGAAGCTTTCTTT; CDR3aa: CAISDTVNTEAFF
v_gene: TRBV11-2; j_gene: TRBJ2-1; abundance: many; d_gene: -; CDR3nt: TGTGCCAGCAGCTTAAGGGTATCCAAAGATGAGCAGTTCTTC; CDR3aa: CASSLRVSKDEQFF
v_gene: TRBV2; j_gene: TRBJ2-1; abundance: -; d_gene: -; CDR3nt: TGTGCCAGCAAGGAGTCCTACAATGAGCAGTTCTTC; CDR3aa: CASKESYNEQFF
v_gene: TRBV6-1; j_gene: TRBJ1-5; abundance: few; d_gene: -; CDR3nt: TGTGCCAGCAGTGAAGGAGTATTTGAACAGCCCCAGCATTTT; CDR3aa: CASSEGVFEQPQHF
v_gene: TRBV7-9; j_gene: TRBJ1-4; abundance: few; d_gene: -; CDR3nt: TGTGCCAGCAGCTTACTCATTGGGGGAATTTTTGATGATGAAAAACTGTTTTTT; CDR3aa: CASSLLIGGIFDDEKLFF
v_gene: TRBV6-5; j_gene: TRBJ2-7; abundance: few; d_gene: -; CDR3nt: TGTGCCAGCAGTCATTTCGACGAGTTGGGGCCCTACGAGCAGTACTTC; CDR3aa: CASSHFDELGPYEQYF
v_gene: TRBV5-1; j_gene: TRBJ2-7; abundance: -; d_gene: -; CDR3nt: TGCGCCAGCAGCTGGGACAACACCTACGAGCAGTACTTC; CDR3aa: CASSWDNTYEQYF
v_gene: TRBV7-6; j_gene: TRBJ1-4; abundance: few; d_gene: -; CDR3nt: TGTGCCAGCAGCTTTAACAGTGCAACTAATGAAAAACTGTTTTTT; CDR3aa: CASSFNSATNEKLFF
v_gene: TRBV9; j_gene: TRBJ2-7; abundance: -; d_gene: -; CDR3nt: TGTGCCAGCGGGGGGTCGGGAGCGGATTACGAGCAGTACTTC; CDR3aa: CASGGSGADYEQYF
v_gene: TRBV10-3; j_gene: TRBJ2-7; abundance: -; d_gene: TRBD1; CDR3nt: TGTGCCATCAGTGGTACCGGGACAGGGATATACGAGCAGTACTTC; CDR3aa: CAISGTGTGIYEQYF
v_gene: TRBV29-1; j_gene: TRBJ2-4; abundance: -; d_gene: -; CDR3nt: TGCAGCGTTGCCCGGGACGGATCTGACATTCAGTACTTC; CDR3aa: CSVARDGSDIQYF
v_gene: TRBV27; j_gene: TRBJ1-1; abundance: few; d_gene: -; CDR3nt: TGTGCCAGCAGTTTTCGGCCGGGCACTGAAGCTTTCTTT; CDR3aa: CASSFRPGTEAFF
v_gene: TRBV24-1; j_gene: TRBJ2-4; abundance: -; d_gene: -; CDR3nt: TGTGCCACCAGTGAAATACGCCGGGGACCCCTTTGTATTCAGTACTTC; CDR3aa: CATSEIRRGPLCIQYF
v_gene: TRBV2; j_gene: TRBJ2-1; abundance: few; d_gene: -; CDR3nt: TGTGCCAGCAGTGGAGGACGCGAGTTCTTC; CDR3aa: CASSGGREFF
v_gene: TRBV28; j_gene: TRBJ2-4; abundance: few; d_gene: TRBD2; CDR3nt: TGTGCCAGCAGTTTGCCTTGGGTCGGGGCGGGACTAGCGGGAGGAAGGGGAGCCAAAAACATTCAGTACTTC; CDR3aa: CASSLPWVGAGLAGGRGAKNIQYF
v_gene: TRBV5-1; j_gene: TRBJ2-3; abundance: -; d_gene: TRBD2; CDR3nt: TGCGCCAGCAGCTTCCGGACTAGCGGGAGGACAGATACGCAGTATTTT; CDR3aa: CASSFRTSGRTDTQYF
v_gene: TRBV5-1; j_gene: TRBJ2-6; abundance: -; d_gene: -; CDR3nt: TGCGCCAGCAGCCCGCAGACAGGGGCCAACGTCCTGACTTTC; CDR3aa: CASSPQTGANVLTF
v_gene: TRBV7-2; j_gene: TRBJ2-1; abundance: once; d_gene: TRBD2; CDR3nt: TGTGCCAGCAGCTTAGGGGGGGGGACCTCCTACAATGAGCAGTTCTTC; CDR3aa: CASSLGGGTSYNEQFF
v_gene: TRBV7-2; j_gene: TRBJ2-5; abundance: few; d_gene: TRBD2; CDR3nt: TGTGCCAGCAGCATGGGACTAGCGGGAGGAGAGGAGACCCAGTACTTC; CDR3aa: CASSMGLAGGEETQYF
v_gene: TRBV12-3/TRBV12-4; j_gene: TRBJ2-2; abundance: -; d_gene: -; CDR3nt: TGTGCCAGCAGTCAGAGGACAGCGAACACCGGGGAGCTGTTTTTT; CDR3aa: CASSQRTANTGELFF
v_gene: TRBV6-2/TRBV6-3; j_gene: TRBJ2-7; abundance: few; d_gene: TRBD1; CDR3nt: TGTGCCAGCAGGGGGACAGGGGGCTCCTACGAGCAGTACTTC; CDR3aa: CASRGTGGSYEQYF
v_gene: TRBV5-1; j_gene: TRBJ2-1; abundance: few; d_gene: -; CDR3nt: TGCGCCAGCAGCCCGTCCCCGACCAACGGCGGCAATGAGCAGTTCTTC; CDR3aa: CASSPSPTNGGNEQFF
v_gene: TRBV20-1; j_gene: TRBJ1-1; abundance: few; d_gene: -; CDR3nt: TGCAGTGCTAGAGGGGGCAGGGCGAACACTGAAGCTTTCTTT; CDR3aa: CSARGGRANTEAFF
v_gene: TRBV6-1; j_gene: TRBJ1-5; abundance: -; d_gene: -; CDR3nt: TGTGCCAGCATCCCGGACACAAGTACCCAGCCCCAGCATTTT; CDR3aa: CASIPDTSTQPQHF
v_gene: TRBV12-3/TRBV12-4; j_gene: TRBJ2-7; abundance: -; d_gene: -; CDR3nt: TGTGCCAGCACTTCTCAACTAGGCCTCTCCTACGAGCAGTACTTC; CDR3aa: CASTSQLGLSYEQYF
v_gene: TRBV6-5; j_gene: TRBJ2-1; abundance: few; d_gene: -; CDR3nt: TGTGCCAGCAGTTACCGGTCCCCGACCCCCTCTGAGCAGTTCTTC; CDR3aa: CASSYRSPTPSEQFF
v_gene: TRBV10-3; j_gene: TRBJ2-3; abundance: many; d_gene: -; CDR3nt: TGTGCCATCAGTGACGGGCCTGACACAGATACGCAGTATTTT; CDR3aa: CAISDGPDTDTQYF
v_gene: TRBV18; j_gene: TRBJ2-7; abundance: few; d_gene: TRBD2; CDR3nt: TGTGCCAGCTCAGTAGGGACTAGCGGGAGTACCGAGCAGTACTTC; CDR3aa: CASSVGTSGSTEQYF
v_gene: TRBV5-1; j_gene: TRBJ2-2; abundance: -; d_gene: TRBD1; CDR3nt: TGCGCCAGCAGCCCCGGGACAGGGGCCGGGGAGCTGTTTTTT; CDR3aa: CASSPGTGAGELFF
v_gene: TRBV6-6; j_gene: TRBJ2-1; abundance: few; d_gene: -; CDR3nt: TGTGCCAGCAGTTACACCTCTGGATTTTCCTACAATGAGCAGTTCTTC; CDR3aa: CASSYTSGFSYNEQFF
v_gene: TRBV29-1; j_gene: TRBJ2-3; abundance: few; d_gene: -; CDR3nt: TGCAGCGTTGAGGAGGGGGCGCGAAATACGCAGTATTTT; CDR3aa: CSVEEGARNTQYF